These 6 T cell receptor beta chains share one sample of origin, sequenced in a study of metastatic and nonmetastatic thyroid tumors. Treatment of any kind had been given to no patient before thyroid surgery. TCRdb ran MiXCR on the PCR reads. Of approximately 58,000 clones listed, 20% to 25% are singletons. What was sequenced was blood. The receptors derive from a female donor with papillary thyroid cancer or a benign thyroid nodule (not recorded which). Some clones in this sample may be carry-over from other donors' samples.

This clone was picked up many times. The V call is TRBV4-1, the J call TRBJ2-5; D gene unclear. V shed 8 bases and J shed 2 bases, with 15 bases lying between them. Germline-derived CDR1 and CDR2 are MGHRA and YSYEKL. The CDR3 has 14 residues. The CDR3 DNA sequence: TGCGCCAGCGCCTACTCAGACTCTCAAGAGACCCAGTACTTC. Its translation is CASAYSDSQETQYF.

This clone was seen a few times. The V call is TRBV19, the J call TRBJ1-5, with TRBD1 matching 8 bases. The germline V gene encodes CDR1 LNHDA and CDR2 SQIVND (reference sequence). V was pared by 7 bases and J by 4 bases, with 6 bases of the junction left unmatched. The CDR3 is 14 amino acids. The CDR3 protein is CASTQGVANQPQHF. The DNA for the CDR3 is TGTGCCAGTACACAGGGGGTTGCGAATCAGCCCCAGCATTTT.

This clone was counted only a few times. Relative to the germline gene, one junction end is altered; a read error may explain this. The V and J genes are TRBV6-1 and TRBJ2-5; D not certain. The CDR3 has 12 residues. Germline V gene lookup returns CDR1 MNHNS and CDR2 SASEGT. DNA of the CDR3: TGTGCCAGACGATGGATGCAAGAGACCAAGTACTTC. This sequence encodes CARRWMQETKYF.

This clone was detected once. This chain uses TRBV5-1 with TRBJ1-2; a weak D match, TRBD1 (6 bases). Germline V gene sequence: CDR1 SGHRS, CDR2 YFSETQ. The CDR3 extends over 16 amino acids. V lost 1 base, J lost 8 bases, and 21 bases lay in between. The CDR3 nucleotides read TGCGCCAGCAGCTTGTCCGGATCCGGGACATCTCGGGGCTACACCTTC. This translates into CASSLSGSGTSRGYTF.

This clone was seen repeatedly, ten times or more. The chain employs TRBV6-2 or TRBV6-3 and TRBJ2-5, with TRBD2 matching 7 bases. The germline V gene encodes CDR1 MNHEY and CDR2 SVGEGT. V trimming: 7 bases; J trimming: 9 bases; junction bases outside the gene matches: 11. This CDR3 comprises 13 residues. DNA of the CDR3: TGTGCCAGCACCACGACTAGCCTGCCGGCCCAGTACTTC. Amino acid sequence: CASTTTSLPAQYF.

J is TRBJ2-1 and V is TRBV25-1; 8 nucleotides agree with TRBD2. V lost 5 bases, J lost 0 bases, and 18 bases stayed unmatched. From germline, CDR1 is MGHDK and CDR2 SYGVNS. This CDR3 spans 20 amino acids. The CDR3 is CASSPLLGLAGGHSYNEQFF. DNA of the CDR3: TGTGCCAGCAGTCCCCTGTTAGGACTAGCTGGAGGACACTCCTACAATGAGCAGTTCTTC. The entire variable domain, with the rest obtained from reference TRBV25-1 and TRBJ2-1, is as follows: EADIYQTPRYLVIGTGKKITLECSQTMGHDKMYWYQQDPGMELHLIHYSYGVNSTEKGDLSSESTVSRIRTEHFPLTLESARPSHTSQYLCASSPLLGLAGGHSYNEQFFGPGTRLTVL.